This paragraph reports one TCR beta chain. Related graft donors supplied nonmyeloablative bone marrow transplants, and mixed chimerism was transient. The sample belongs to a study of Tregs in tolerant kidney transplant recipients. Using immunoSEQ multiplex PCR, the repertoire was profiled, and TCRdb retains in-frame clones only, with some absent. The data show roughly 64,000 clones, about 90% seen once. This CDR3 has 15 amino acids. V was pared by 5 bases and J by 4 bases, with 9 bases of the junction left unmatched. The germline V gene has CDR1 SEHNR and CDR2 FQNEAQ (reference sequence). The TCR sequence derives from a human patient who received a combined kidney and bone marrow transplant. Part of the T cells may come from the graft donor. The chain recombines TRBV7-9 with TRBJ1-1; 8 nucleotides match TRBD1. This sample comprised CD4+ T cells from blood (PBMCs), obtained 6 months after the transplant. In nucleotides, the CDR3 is TGTGCCAGCAGCGCACAGGGGGGATATGTCACTGAAGCTTTCTTT. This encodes CASSAQGGYVTEAFF.